This T cell receptor beta chain came from a study of blood T cell repertoires in COVID-19. The table came from immunoSEQ multiplex PCR; TCRdb's copy has only in-frame clones and leaves some out. The table shows around 160,000 clones, with 80% to 90% occurring only once. This clone has only one observation. Germline values: CDR1 LGHDT, CDR2 YNNKEL (reference sequence). J gave up 9 bases and V 4 bases, and 15 bases lay outside the gene matches. The CDR3 is 17 amino acids. The chain carries TRBV3-1 (or the pseudogene TRBV3-2) and TRBJ2-4; 10 nucleotides line up with TRBD1. Input material: peripheral blood. The receptor comes from a woman aged 80 or over with acute or convalescent COVID-19. The DNA for the CDR3 is TGTGCCAGCAGCCGTCCCTTATCCGGGACAGGGGTGGGCATTCAGTACTTC. It yields the protein CASSRPLSGTGVGIQYF.